Detailed here is one TCR beta chain. Antigen: not known. This sample stems from a study of cytomegalovirus exposure and HLA in healthy donors. Whole-study findings and limits: The authors later found HLA-associated TCR beta chains more clonally expanded than equally common others.

Trimming removed 6 bases at V and 3 bases at J, with 12 bases between. Germline lookup yields CDR1 ENHRY and CDR2 SYGVKD. The CDR3 spans 14 residues. It was with 60 Vbeta and 13 Jbeta primers that the PCR ran. Sequencing used immunoSEQ multiplex PCR; TCRdb keeps in-frame clones, though not all of them. The sample includes about 130,000 clones, roughly 80% of them seen just once. This sequence joins TRBV10-3 and TRBJ1-5; D gene ambiguous. The sample taken for sequencing was PBMCs. This TCR derives from a male donor in good health and CMV-seropositive. In DNA, the CDR3 is TGTGCCATCAGCAAACCGGGAACCAATCAGCCCCAGCATTTT. Residues: CAISKPGTNQPQHF.